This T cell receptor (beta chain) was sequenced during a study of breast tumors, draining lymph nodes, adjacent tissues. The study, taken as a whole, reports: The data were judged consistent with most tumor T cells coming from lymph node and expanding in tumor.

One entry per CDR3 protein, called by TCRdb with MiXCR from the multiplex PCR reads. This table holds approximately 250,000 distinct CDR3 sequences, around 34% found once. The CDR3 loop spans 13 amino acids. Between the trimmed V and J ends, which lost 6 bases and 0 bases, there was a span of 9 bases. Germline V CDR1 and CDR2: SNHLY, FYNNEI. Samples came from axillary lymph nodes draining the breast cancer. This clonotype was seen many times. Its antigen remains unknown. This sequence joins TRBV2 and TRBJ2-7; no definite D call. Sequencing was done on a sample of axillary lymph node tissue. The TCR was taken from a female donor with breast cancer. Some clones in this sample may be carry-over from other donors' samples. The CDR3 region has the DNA TGTGCCAGCAGCGATAGGAGCTCCTACGAGCAGTACTTC. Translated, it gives CASSDRSSYEQYF.